This TCR beta chain was documented in a study of cytomegalovirus exposure and HLA in healthy donors. With 60 Vbeta and 13 Jbeta primers, the PCR was carried out. Sequencing was performed with immunoSEQ multiplex PCR; in TCRdb, only in-frame clones are kept and a portion is missing. The sample lists fewer than 250,000 clones; over 75% were seen once. The V gene's germline CDR1 is KGHSH and CDR2 LQKENI. Trimming at V came to 5 bases and at J to 6 bases, leaving 12 bases not matched to a gene. The CDR3 has 16 amino acids. The TCR sequence derives from a woman aged 45-65 years in good health and CMV-seropositive. Sequencing was done on a sample of PBMCs. This rearrangement joins TRBV18 to TRBJ1-1; 10 bases are shared with TRBD1. DNA of the CDR3: TGTGCCAGCTCAGCGCGGGCCGGGACAGGGGCTTCTGAAGCTTTCTTT. It translates to CASSARAGTGASEAFF.